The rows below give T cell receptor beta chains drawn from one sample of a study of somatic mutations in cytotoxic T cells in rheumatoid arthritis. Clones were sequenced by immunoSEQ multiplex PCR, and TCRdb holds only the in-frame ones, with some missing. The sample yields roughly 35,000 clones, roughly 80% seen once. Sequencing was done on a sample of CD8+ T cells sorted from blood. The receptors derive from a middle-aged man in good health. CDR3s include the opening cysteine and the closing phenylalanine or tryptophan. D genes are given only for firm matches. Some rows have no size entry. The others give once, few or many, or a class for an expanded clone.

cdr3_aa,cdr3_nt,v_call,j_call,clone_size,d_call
CASSAQGADNEQFF,TGTGCCAGCAGCGCGCAGGGGGCGGACAATGAGCAGTTCTTC,TRBV7-8,TRBJ2-1,once,TRBD1
CATLRSSYGYTF,TGTGCCACCCTCCGGTCCAGTTATGGCTACACCTTC,TRBV21-1,TRBJ1-2,-,-
CAIGRDSGYEQYF,TGTGCCATAGGACGGGACAGCGGCTACGAGCAGTACTTC,TRBV28,TRBJ2-7,-,TRBD1
CASSKPLGGTGPEKLFF,TGTGCCAGCAGCAAACCACTAGGGGGGACAGGGCCGGAAAAACTGTTTTTT,TRBV21-1,TRBJ1-4,-,-
CASSYSPGLGANVLTF,TGTGCCAGCAGTTACTCACCAGGGTTGGGGGCCAACGTCCTGACTTTC,TRBV6-5,TRBJ2-6,-,-
CASSRREYLFQFF,TGTGCCAGCAGCCGAAGGGAGTACCTCTTCCAGTTCTTC,TRBV21-1,TRBJ2-1,-,-
CASSVGGSTDTQYF,TGTGCCAGCAGCGTCGGCGGGAGCACAGATACGCAGTATTTT,TRBV9,TRBJ2-3,-,-
CASSRTGNYNEQFF,TGTGCCAGCAGCCGAACAGGGAACTACAATGAGCAGTTCTTC,TRBV11-1,TRBJ2-1,-,-
CASSDGTDTGELFF,TGTGCCAGCAGTGACGGGACAGACACCGGGGAGCTGTTTTTT,TRBV6-4,TRBJ2-2,-,TRBD1
CAWITSGTYNEQFF,TGTGCCTGGATAACTAGCGGGACCTACAATGAGCAGTTCTTC,TRBV30,TRBJ2-1,-,TRBD2
CATSRGTSGTYNEQFF,TGTGCCACCAGCAGAGGGACTAGCGGGACCTACAATGAGCAGTTCTTC,TRBV15,TRBJ2-1,-,TRBD2
CASSPGTYEQYF,TGTGCCAGCAGCCCCGGAACCTACGAGCAGTACTTC,TRBV7-9,TRBJ2-7,-,-
CASSIDRSSGNTIYF,TGTGCCAGTAGTATCGACAGGTCCTCTGGAAACACCATATATTTT,TRBV19,TRBJ1-3,-,-
CASSFGSHSGNTIYF,TGTGCCAGCAGTTTCGGCAGCCACTCTGGAAACACCATATATTTT,TRBV28,TRBJ1-3,once,-
CASSIRDTEYEQYF,TGTGCCAGTAGTATCCGGGACACGGAGTACGAGCAGTACTTC,TRBV19,TRBJ2-7,-,-
CASSPQVAEYEQYF,TGTGCCAGCAGCCCACAGGTGGCCGAATACGAGCAGTACTTC,TRBV2,TRBJ2-7,-,-
CASSQGAGRNEKLFF,TGTGCCAGCAGCCAAGGCGCCGGGAGGAATGAAAAACTGTTTTTT,TRBV14,TRBJ1-4,-,-
CASSDSMGSGTQYF,TGTGCCAGCAGTGACTCGATGGGGAGTGGGACCCAGTACTTC,TRBV6-4,TRBJ2-5,once,-
CASSPQTLSSYNEQFF,TGTGCCAGTAGTCCTCAGACCTTGAGCTCCTACAATGAGCAGTTCTTC,TRBV19,TRBJ2-1,-,-
CASSLGAGSGASYEQYF,TGTGCCAGCAGCTTAGGGGCGGGGTCAGGCGCGTCCTACGAGCAGTACTTC,TRBV7-9,TRBJ2-7,once,-
CASPPGPAGTQYF,TGTGCCAGCCCTCCGGGACCAGCAGGGACCCAGTACTTC,TRBV2,TRBJ2-5,-,-
CASSFWTSGSTDTQYF,TGTGCCAGCAGTTTTTGGACTAGCGGTAGCACAGATACGCAGTATTTT,TRBV28,TRBJ2-3,-,TRBD2
CASSFRTGGFGYTF,TGTGCCAGCAGTTTCAGGACAGGGGGCTTTGGCTACACCTTC,TRBV27,TRBJ1-2,-,TRBD1
CASTPGQGAENIQYF,TGTGCCAGCACCCCGGGACAGGGGGCGGAAAACATTCAGTACTTC,TRBV7-9,TRBJ2-4,-,TRBD1
CASSLLFVLDPGEQYF,TGTGCCAGCAGCTTACTTTTCGTACTGGACCCCGGCGAGCAGTACTTC,TRBV7-9,TRBJ2-7,-,-
CASSSTSGSGELFF,TGTGCCAGTAGTTCGACTAGCGGGAGCGGGGAGCTGTTTTTT,TRBV19,TRBJ2-2,-,TRBD2
CASRSPRGQGCEKLFF,TGTGCAAGTCGCTCCCCTCGGGGACAGGGCTGTGAAAAACTGTTTTTT,TRBV12-2,TRBJ1-4,-,-
CASSPAGTGHNEQFF,TGTGCCAGCAGCCCAGCCGGGACAGGGCACAATGAGCAGTTCTTC,TRBV6-5,TRBJ2-1,-,TRBD1
CASRAGQGQETQYF,TGTGCCAGCAGGGCTGGACAGGGCCAAGAGACCCAGTACTTC,TRBV2,TRBJ2-5,-,TRBD1